Below are 31 T cell receptor beta chains sequenced from a single sample in a study of TIL therapy for anti-PD-1-resistant metastatic lung cancer. Indicated time point: pre-treatment sample, taken before nivolumab and TIL therapy. The tumor samples were excised metastases, mostly pleural nodules or supraclavicular lymph nodes. The immunoSEQ assay was v3. TCRdb's copy holds only in-frame clones and misses some; the assay was immunoSEQ multiplex PCR. Seen here are about 48,000 clones, 65% to 80% observed once, and the top ten hold 5.6%. The input for sequencing was tumor tissue, taken at baseline. The receptors were gathered from a person between 30 and 80 years old with non-small cell lung cancer.

CDR3 sequence reads: CASSYGGALTDTQYF. Written as DNA, the CDR3 is TGTGCCAGCAGTTACGGGGGGGCCCTCACAGATACGCAGTATTTT. The chain recombines TRBV6-5 with TRBJ2-3, with a tentative D call TRBD2 (7 bases). V lost 2 bases and J lost 2, with 11 bases in between. The CDR3 spans 15 residues. Germline V gene data show CDR1 as MNHEY and CDR2 as SVGAGI.

The chain combines TRBV10-2 with TRBJ2-7; no reliable D call. Germline V gene lookup returns CDR1 WSHSY and CDR2 SAAADI. The length of the CDR3 is 12 residues. V was cut by 5 bases and J by 2 bases, with 7 bases left in between. The CDR3, as DNA: TGCGCCAGCAGTTGGCAGACCTACGAGCAGTACTTC. Its protein is CASSWQTYEQYF.

The genes are TRBV5-4 and TRBJ2-3; 10 bases agree with TRBD2. Germline CDR1 and CDR2: SGHNT and YYREEE (reference sequence). The trim removed 5 bases at V and 1 base at J, leaving 4 bases unmatched. The CDR3 is 15 residues long. This CDR3 reads CASRTAGGGTDTQYF. CDR3 bases: TGTGCCAGCAGGACAGCGGGGGGGGGCACAGATACGCAGTATTTT.

The chain joins TRBV6-1 to TRBJ2-2, with a tentative D call TRBD1 (6 bases). V lost 6 bases, J lost 2 bases, and 10 bases lay in between. Germline V gives CDR1 MNHNS, CDR2 SASEGT. CDR3 length: 14 amino acids. The CDR3 nucleotides read TGTGCCAGCAGGACAGGCACAAACACCGGGGAGCTGTTTTTT. Encoded protein: CASRTGTNTGELFF.

A remark on this clone: Other DNA sequences in this specimen translate into the identical CDR3. The chain uses TRBV5-1 and TRBJ1-1; a weak D match, TRBD1 (6 bases). Germline CDR1 and CDR2: SGHRS and YFSETQ. This CDR3 is built from 14 residues. With 2 bases removed from V and 1 base from J, the gap between germline ends came to 9 bases. The CDR3 region has the DNA TGCGCCAGCAGCTTCAAGGGACAGAACACTGAAGCTTTCTTT. Translating it yields CASSFKGQNTEAFF.

The rearrangement links TRBV7-2 to TRBJ2-7, with 10 bases aligning to TRBD2. Trimming cost V 5 bases and J 7 bases; bases outside gene matches: 8. The CDR3 extends over 14 amino acids. The V gene's germline CDR1 is SGHTA and CDR2 FQGNSA. CDR3 sequence: CASSPPGLAREQYF. The CDR3, as DNA: TGTGCCAGCAGCCCTCCGGGACTAGCGAGGGAGCAGTACTTC.

This clone was observed a single time. The chain combines TRBV4-2 with TRBJ2-1; D possibly corresponds to TRBD1 (5 bases). Per germline, CDR1 LGHNA and CDR2 YNFKEQ. The V end lost 0 bases, the J end lost 6 bases, and 15 bases lay between the germline ends. The CDR3 length is 16 residues. The CDR3, as DNA: TGTGCCAGCAGCCAAGATAGGTTAAGGGGAAGCAATGAGCAGTTCTTC. Amino acid sequence: CASSQDRLRGSNEQFF.

The sample holds a few counts of this clone. The chain has TRBV10-1 and TRBJ1-4; D is uncertain. Trimming pared 0 bases from V and 5 bases from J, leaving 7 bases between. The CDR3 is 14 residues long. CDR1 and CDR2 from the germline V gene are WNHNN and SYGVQD (reference sequence). The chain's CDR3 is CASSESRLNEKLFF. The CDR3, as DNA: TGCGCCAGCAGTGAGTCGCGCCTCAATGAAAAACTGTTTTTT.

CDR3 sequence (DNA): TGTGCCAGCAGTCAGTGGGGATATGGACTAGCGGGAGGGGGGAGGTCCTACGAGCAGTACTTC. Protein sequence: CASSQWGYGLAGGGRSYEQYF. The chain has TRBV6-8 and TRBJ2-7; 15 bases agree with TRBD2. The V gene's germline CDR1 is MNHGY and CDR2 SAAAGT. The ends lost 5 bases at V and 1 base at J; junction bases unmatched: 18. This CDR3 region has 21 residues.

The chain carries TRBV10-3 and TRBJ1-2; 9 bases agree with TRBD1. V lost 2 bases and J lost 4; bases outside the gene matches: 8. CDR1 and CDR2 from the germline V gene are ENHRY and SYGVKD. The CDR3 is 16 amino acids. CDR3 amino acids: CAISERWGQGRYGYTF. The CDR3 nucleotides read TGTGCCATCAGTGAGCGGTGGGGACAGGGCCGCTATGGCTACACCTTC.

V is TRBV7-9 and J is TRBJ2-7, with 11 bases fitting TRBD2. Germline values: CDR1 SEHNR, CDR2 FQNEAQ (reference sequence). The V gene end was trimmed by 1 base and the J gene end by 6 bases; junction bases not matched to a gene: 8. The length of the CDR3 is 16 residues. CDR3 bases: TGTGCCAGCAGCTTAGTAGCGGGGGGGCCCCGGAGCGAGCAGTACTTC. Translation: CASSLVAGGPRSEQYF.

This rearrangement joins TRBV7-9 to TRBJ1-1, with D possibly TRBD1 on 6 matching bases. The V and J ends lost 5 bases and 0 bases respectively, with 13 bases between them. Germline lookup yields CDR1 SEHNR and CDR2 FQNEAQ (reference sequence). The CDR3 is 15 residues long. The CDR3 protein is CASSPQGQMNTEAFF. CDR3 nucleotides: TGTGCCAGCAGCCCCCAGGGGCAGATGAACACTGAAGCTTTCTTT.

This sequence joins TRBV7-2 and TRBJ1-1; D is possibly TRBD1 (5 bases). The V gene's germline CDR1 is SGHTA and CDR2 FQGNSA. The CDR3 has 13 amino acids. V was cut by 5 bases and J by 2 bases, with 9 bases left in between. The CDR3 protein is CASSQGPNTEAFF. Written as DNA, the CDR3 is TGTGCCAGCAGCCAGGGTCCTAACACTGAAGCTTTCTTT.

The rearrangement uses TRBV6-1 and TRBJ1-1, with 8 bases matching TRBD1. After removal of 5 bases from V and 4 bases from J, the junction contained 9 bases not matched to a gene. The CDR3 is made up of 15 amino acids. Germline-derived CDR1 and CDR2 are MNHNS and SASEGT. The CDR3 DNA follows: TGTGCCAGCAGTCCCCCACGACAGGGGCCCACTGAAGCTTTCTTT. Protein sequence: CASSPPRQGPTEAFF.

This clone was counted only a few times. The V and J genes are TRBV2 and TRBJ2-3; 10 bases are shared with TRBD2. Trimming removed 7 bases from V and 5 bases from J; junction bases left unmatched: 3. This CDR3 contains 13 residues. Germline loops: CDR1 SNHLY, CDR2 FYNNEI. The CDR3 nucleotides read TGTGCCAGCATCGGACTAGCGGTAGATACGCAGTATTTT. Its translation: CASIGLAVDTQYF.

The chain carries TRBV4-3 and TRBJ1-4; D is uncertain. Trimming shortened V by 0 bases and J by 6 bases, and 5 bases separated the two germline ends. Germline V gene lookup returns CDR1 LGHNA and CDR2 YSLEER. This CDR3 has 13 residues. CDR3 protein: CASSQDFDEKLFF. DNA for the CDR3: TGCGCCAGCAGCCAAGATTTCGATGAAAAACTGTTTTTT.

The chain recombines TRBV5-1 with TRBJ2-3; TRBD2 matches at 7 bases. This CDR3 has 15 residues. Germline values: CDR1 SGHRS, CDR2 YFSETQ. Trimming cost V 4 bases and J 1 base; bases outside gene matches: 6. The CDR3 loop reads CASSTSGIGTDTQYF. The CDR3 DNA reads TGCGCCAGCAGCACAAGCGGGATCGGCACAGATACGCAGTATTTT.

V is TRBV27 and J is TRBJ2-5; D is undetermined. Germline V gives CDR1 MNHEY, CDR2 SMNVEV (reference sequence). The ends were cut back, 0 bases at V and 4 bases at J, with 12 bases in the middle. The length of the CDR3 is 15 residues. CDR3 loop: CASSLSASSAETQYF. In DNA, the CDR3 is TGTGCCAGCAGTTTATCGGCTAGTTCTGCAGAGACCCAGTACTTC.

The CDR3 sequence is CASSPRSGLAGIGEQFF. CDR3 nucleotides: TGTGCCAGCAGCCCTAGATCGGGACTAGCGGGTATCGGTGAGCAGTTCTTC. The chain employs TRBV7-8 and TRBJ2-1, with 12 bases lining up with TRBD2. The CDR3 covers 17 residues. Germline CDR1 reads SGHVS; CDR2 reads FQNEAQ. The J segment lost 9 bases and the V segment lost 5 bases, leaving 14 bases of the junction unmatched.

Only a few counts were recorded for this clone. The rearrangement joins TRBV6-5 to TRBJ1-1; 7 nucleotides match TRBD1. The CDR3 loop spans 14 amino acids. V was pared by 6 bases and J by 1 base, with 5 bases of the junction left unmatched. Germline V gene lookup returns CDR1 MNHEY and CDR2 SVGAGI. In DNA form, the CDR3 reads TGTGCCAGCAGGCCATACAGGGGGAACACTGAAGCTTTCTTT. It is translated as CASRPYRGNTEAFF.

The chain recombines TRBV19 with TRBJ2-1, with TRBD2 matching over 10 bases. Trimming removed 7 bases from V and 0 bases from J; junction bases left unmatched: 12. The CDR3 consists of 18 residues. Looked up from germline, CDR1 is LNHDA and CDR2 is SQIVND (reference sequence). For the CDR3, the DNA is TGTGCCAGTACCCCACGGGGGGCTAGCGGGAGCTCCTACAATGAGCAGTTCTTC. Amino acids: CASTPRGASGSSYNEQFF.

The chain joins TRBV9 to TRBJ2-1; maybe TRBD2 (6 bases). V dropped 8 bases and J dropped 6 bases, with 15 bases sitting between them. The CDR3 has 13 amino acids. Germline CDR1 reads SGDLS; CDR2 reads YYNGEE. The CDR3 sequence is CASRGGGTNEQFF. The CDR3 DNA reads as TGTGCCAGTAGGGGAGGAGGGACCAATGAGCAGTTCTTC.

In its sample, this clone was seen a few times. The chain carries TRBV9 and TRBJ2-7; 14 bases are shared with TRBD2. The germline V gene encodes CDR1 SGDLS and CDR2 YYNGEE. The CDR3 spans 15 residues. The V segment lost 3 bases and the J segment 4 bases; nucleotides outside the gene matches: 3. The CDR3 loop is CASSGGLAGGYEQYF. CDR3 DNA: TGTGCCAGCAGCGGAGGACTAGCGGGGGGATACGAGCAGTACTTC.

The gene calls are TRBV5-4 and TRBJ2-4; D possibly uses TRBD1 or TRBD2 (5 bases each). The CDR3 spans 13 residues. V was cut by 5 bases and J by 8 bases, with 14 bases left in between. Germline lookup yields CDR1 SGHNT and CDR2 YYREEE (reference sequence). The CDR3 spells CASRGPGGHIQYF. As DNA, the CDR3 is TGTGCCAGCAGGGGACCCGGCGGGCACATTCAGTACTTC.

This clone appeared a few times. CDR3 nucleotides: TGTGCCAGCAGCTTGGGACAGGGTCACGAGCAGTACTTC. Protein product: CASSLGQGHEQYF. The chain joins TRBV6-5 to TRBJ2-7; TRBD1 agrees at 9 bases. With 6 bases clipped from V and 5 bases from J, the junction kept 5 bases outside the gene matches. This CDR3 comprises 13 residues. Germline V gives CDR1 MNHEY, CDR2 SVGAGI.

The chain couples TRBV6-1 to TRBJ2-1, with 11 bases identical to TRBD2. Trimming cost V 5 bases and J 6 bases; bases outside gene matches: 3. Germline CDR1 is MNHNS and CDR2 is SASEGT. The CDR3 has 14 amino acids. The CDR3 sequence is CASSILAGANEQFF. CDR3 nucleotides: TGTGCCAGCAGTATACTAGCGGGAGCCAATGAGCAGTTCTTC.

The chain uses TRBV7-9 and TRBJ2-7, with TRBD2 matching over 8 bases. V gave up 1 base and J gave up 6 bases; unmatched junction bases: 5. The germline CDR1 and CDR2 sequences are SEHNR and FQNEAQ (reference sequence). The CDR3 extends over 14 amino acids. The CDR3 DNA reads TGTGCCAGCAGCTTAGGAGCGGGGGACGGCGAGCAGTACTTC. This sequence encodes CASSLGAGDGEQYF. Full variable domain (rest looked up from reference TRBV7-9 and TRBJ2-7): DTGVSQNPRHKITKRGQNVTFRCDPISEHNRLYWYRQTLGQGPEFLTYFQNEAQLEKSRLLSDRFSAERPKGSFSTLEIQRTEQGDSAMYLCASSLGAGDGEQYFGPGTRLTVT.

By proportion, this clone is medium-sized. The genes are TRBV19 and TRBJ2-5; 8 bases align to TRBD1. The CDR3 consists of 13 residues. The V segment lost 6 bases and the J segment 2 bases; nucleotides outside the gene matches: 2. Germline assignment: CDR1 LNHDA and CDR2 SQIVND (reference sequence). The CDR3 DNA sequence: TGTGCCAGTAGCAGGGGGCGACAAGAGACCCAGTACTTC. This gives the protein CASSRGRQETQYF.

This clone was detected only once. The chain is built from TRBV10-1 and TRBJ2-3, with D possibly being TRBD2 (6 bases). Germline CDR1 reads WNHNN; CDR2 reads SYGVQD (reference sequence). Trimming cost V 6 bases and J 2 bases, with 12 bases left between them. The CDR3 runs 14 residues. DNA for the CDR3: TGCGCCAGCAGCGATAGCGGAAACACAGATACGCAGTATTTT. This gives the protein CASSDSGNTDTQYF.

This rearrangement joins TRBV27 to TRBJ1-4; D ambiguous. V gave up 5 bases and J gave up 0 bases, with 19 bases separating them. Germline assignment: CDR1 MNHEY and CDR2 SMNVEV (reference sequence). The CDR3 runs 18 residues. CDR3 DNA sequence: TGTGCCAGCAGTCCCCAAAGGTTCCAGGCTGCAACTAATGAAAAACTGTTTTTT. Residues: CASSPQRFQAATNEKLFF.

The chain joins TRBV27 to TRBJ2-3, with TRBD2 as a possible D gene (6 bases). There are 17 residues in the CDR3. Trimming removed 7 bases from V and 2 bases from J, with 22 bases in between. The V gene's germline CDR1 is MNHEY and CDR2 SMNVEV (reference sequence). The CDR3 DNA is TGTGCCAGCACCACTAGGTCGGGTGCGGGGATCACAGATACGCAGTATTTT. It is translated as CASTTRSGAGITDTQYF.